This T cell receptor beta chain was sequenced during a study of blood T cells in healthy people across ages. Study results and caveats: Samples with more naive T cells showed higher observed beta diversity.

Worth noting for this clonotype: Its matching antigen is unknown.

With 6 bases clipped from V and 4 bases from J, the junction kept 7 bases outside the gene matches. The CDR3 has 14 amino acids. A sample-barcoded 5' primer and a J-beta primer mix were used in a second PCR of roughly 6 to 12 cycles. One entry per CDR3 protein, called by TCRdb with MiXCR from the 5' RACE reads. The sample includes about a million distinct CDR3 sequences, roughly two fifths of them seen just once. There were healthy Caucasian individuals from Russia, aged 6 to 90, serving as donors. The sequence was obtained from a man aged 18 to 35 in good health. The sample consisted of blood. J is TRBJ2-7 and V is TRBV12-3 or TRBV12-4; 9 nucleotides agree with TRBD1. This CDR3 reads CASSSGTGIYEQYF. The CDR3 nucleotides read TGTGCCAGCAGCTCCGGGACAGGGATTTACGAGCAGTACTTC.